The rows below give T cell receptor beta chains drawn from one sample of a study of blood T cell repertoires in COVID-19. Assay: immunoSEQ multiplex PCR; the TCRdb copy retains only in-frame clones and omits some. This sample has about 140,000 clones, with around 73% found just once. Sequencing was done on a sample of peripheral blood. Receptors originate from a woman in her forties or fifties with active or convalescent COVID-19. The CDR3 runs from the conserved cysteine through the conserved F or W. A row's size may be missing; if present it is once, few, many or a size class.

CDR3: CASSPGQSEESNQPQHF
size: -
V: TRBV19
J: TRBJ1-5

CDR3: CASSQARGNGYTF
size: -
V: TRBV4-2
J: TRBJ1-2

CDR3: CASDRARGTQYF
size: -
V: TRBV5-8
J: TRBJ2-5

CDR3: CASSLHSGNTIYF
size: -
V: TRBV27
J: TRBJ1-3

CDR3: CSARRFDEQYF
size: -
V: TRBV20-1
J: TRBJ2-7

CDR3: CASITTGARQPQHF
size: -
V: TRBV28
J: TRBJ1-5

CDR3: CASSLVFGNTIYF
size: -
V: TRBV7-9
J: TRBJ1-3

CDR3: CASSTAGGLRAKNIQYF
size: once
V: TRBV7-2
J: TRBJ2-4

CDR3: CSVGQGVSTDTQYF
size: -
V: TRBV29-1
J: TRBJ2-3

CDR3: CATSETTSGEETQYF
size: few
V: TRBV24-1
J: TRBJ2-5

CDR3: CASSGDITPRGYTF
size: -
V: TRBV2
J: TRBJ1-2

CDR3: CASSLRGYEQYF
size: -
V: TRBV19
J: TRBJ2-7

CDR3: CACPAGGATGELFF
size: -
V: TRBV30
J: TRBJ2-2

CDR3: CASSPGGGDSYNEQFF
size: many
V: TRBV11-3
J: TRBJ2-1

CDR3: CASSFRAGGKYNEQFF
size: -
V: TRBV5-4
J: TRBJ2-1

CDR3: CASRRGVGQPQHF
size: few
V: TRBV6-5
J: TRBJ1-5

CDR3: CASSERGRADTGELFF
size: -
V: TRBV2
J: TRBJ2-2

CDR3: CAWSPQGAKPQHF
size: -
V: TRBV30
J: TRBJ1-5

CDR3: CASSLYPPTSGTDTQYF
size: -
V: TRBV7-3
J: TRBJ2-3

CDR3: CATRQGGTGELFF
size: -
V: TRBV24-1
J: TRBJ2-2

CDR3: CASSRQGTNTEAFF
size: -
V: TRBV6-2/TRBV6-3
J: TRBJ1-1

CDR3: CASSLGTGGGLGNQPQHF
size: -
V: TRBV7-2
J: TRBJ1-5

CDR3: CASSLAAGAGSPLHF
size: -
V: TRBV7-3
J: TRBJ1-6

CDR3: CASSPSGASPGGAFF
size: -
V: TRBV18
J: TRBJ1-1

CDR3: CAWRGGEQNTEAFF
size: -
V: TRBV30
J: TRBJ1-1

CDR3: CASSLRSNQPQHF
size: once
V: TRBV6-2/TRBV6-3
J: TRBJ1-5

CDR3: CASSLSGGFGEQYF
size: -
V: TRBV18
J: TRBJ2-7

CDR3: CASSSGTSGRARRNPVHEQFF
size: -
V: TRBV28
J: TRBJ2-1

CDR3: CASSFNGNTEAFF
size: -
V: TRBV28
J: TRBJ1-1

CDR3: CASSLRLAGTGELFF
size: -
V: TRBV3-1/TRBV3-2
J: TRBJ2-2

CDR3: CASSRQGQGANVLTF
size: few
V: TRBV7-9
J: TRBJ2-6

CDR3: CASQIAGTSGANVLTF
size: -
V: TRBV4-2
J: TRBJ2-6

CDR3: CASSPRLAVNNEQFF
size: once
V: TRBV4-3
J: TRBJ2-1

CDR3: CASGLVLGQGIYEQYF
size: -
V: TRBV12-5
J: TRBJ2-7

CDR3: CASRGRGRTDTQYF
size: -
V: TRBV28
J: TRBJ2-3

CDR3: CASSLDRTGETQYF
size: few
V: TRBV11-2
J: TRBJ2-5

CDR3: CASRSLRGGPGETQYF
size: few
V: TRBV6-6
J: TRBJ2-5

CDR3: CASSLQGANTDTQYF
size: -
V: TRBV5-1
J: TRBJ2-3

CDR3: CAGSAGTGNTGELFF
size: -
V: TRBV19
J: TRBJ2-2

CDR3: CASSQRQALNTEAFF
size: -
V: TRBV6-5
J: TRBJ1-1

CDR3: CASSLSGKSQHF
size: -
V: TRBV28
J: TRBJ1-5

CDR3: CASSYFGQGVNYGYTF
size: -
V: TRBV6-2/TRBV6-3
J: TRBJ1-2

CDR3: CASIEADANTGELFF
size: -
V: TRBV28
J: TRBJ2-2

CDR3: CASSEGGREQDEQYF
size: -
V: TRBV6-2/TRBV6-3
J: TRBJ2-7

CDR3: CASREPQVGGSRSNSPLHF
size: once
V: TRBV6-1
J: TRBJ1-6

CDR3: CASSLGLTNTEAFF
size: -
V: TRBV5-1
J: TRBJ1-1

CDR3: CASSSGGPFLTYEQYF
size: -
V: TRBV21-1
J: TRBJ2-7

CDR3: CASSEARTVYGYTF
size: once
V: TRBV2
J: TRBJ1-2

CDR3: CASSWGLKETQYF
size: -
V: TRBV7-2
J: TRBJ2-3

CDR3: CASSRLLGSSYNEQFF
size: -
V: TRBV19
J: TRBJ2-1

CDR3: CASSYDRPFAGNTIYF
size: -
V: TRBV6-5
J: TRBJ1-3

CDR3: CASSQEATIKNIQYF
size: -
V: TRBV3-1/TRBV3-2
J: TRBJ2-4